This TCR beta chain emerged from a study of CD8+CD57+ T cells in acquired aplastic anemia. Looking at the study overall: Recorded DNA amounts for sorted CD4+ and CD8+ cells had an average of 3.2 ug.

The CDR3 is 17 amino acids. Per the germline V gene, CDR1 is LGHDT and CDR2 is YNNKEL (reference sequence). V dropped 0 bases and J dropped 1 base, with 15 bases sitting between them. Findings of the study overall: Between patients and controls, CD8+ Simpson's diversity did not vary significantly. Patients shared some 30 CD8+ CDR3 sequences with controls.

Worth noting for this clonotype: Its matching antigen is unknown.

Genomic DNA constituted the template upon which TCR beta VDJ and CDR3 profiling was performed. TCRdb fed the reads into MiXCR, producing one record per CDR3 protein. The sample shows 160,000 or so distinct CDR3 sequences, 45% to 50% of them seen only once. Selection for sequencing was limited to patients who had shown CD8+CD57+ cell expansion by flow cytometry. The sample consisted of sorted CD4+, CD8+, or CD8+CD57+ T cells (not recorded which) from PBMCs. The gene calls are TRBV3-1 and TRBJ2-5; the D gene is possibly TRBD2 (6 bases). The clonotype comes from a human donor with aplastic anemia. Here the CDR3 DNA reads TGTGCCAGCAGCCAAGACTTTAAGCGGGTAATCCAAGAGACCCAGTACTTC. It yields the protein CASSQDFKRVIQETQYF.